Each of the 13 T cell receptor beta chains below was sequenced from the same sample in a study of T cells in Graves' hyperthyroidism and ophthalmopathy. The CDR3 regions of TCR beta were amplified from RNA transcripts. When the TCR CDR3 underwent first-round RT-PCR, the HTBI primer set was used. TCRdb reprocessed the multiplex PCR reads via MiXCR and lists one record per CDR3 protein. The repertoire holds about 420,000 distinct CDR3 sequences, roughly 15% seen once, with about 5% in the top ten. The material sequenced was blood. These receptors came from a woman between 18 and 29 years old with Graves' hyperthyroidism.

This clonotype has at least ten counts. V usage is TRBV5-4 and J usage is TRBJ2-5, with D unresolved. Germline V gene sequence: CDR1 SGHNT, CDR2 YYREEE (reference sequence). Trimming pared 4 bases from V and 4 bases from J, leaving 14 bases between. This CDR3 spans 14 amino acids. Written as DNA, the CDR3 is TGTGCCAGCAGCAGGGCCTTGCGAGGAGAGACCCAGTACTTC. Amino acid sequence: CASSRALRGETQYF.

With respect to this clonotype: This may be a read error: a much more frequent sequence differs by one nucleotide. This chain joins TRBV28 and TRBJ1-1; 11 bases fit TRBD1. V shed 4 bases and J 1 base; nucleotides not matched to a gene: 2. Germline V gene sequence: CDR1 MDHEN, CDR2 SYDVKM. The CDR3 loop spans 15 amino acids. The CDR3 nucleotides are TGTGCCAGCAGTTGGGGGACAGGGGGGAACACTGAAGCTTTCTTT. Amino acids: CASSWGTGGNTEAFF.

In its sample, this clonotype was seen many times. The CDR3 nucleotides are TGTGCCAGCAGTCCTGGACACCAGAACACTGAAGCTTTCTTT. Its translation is CASSPGHQNTEAFF. The chain joins TRBV12-3 or TRBV12-4 to TRBJ1-1; perhaps TRBD1 as D (5 bases). The CDR3 spans 14 residues. V lost 5 bases, J lost 1 base, and 11 bases lay in between.

This clonotype appeared many times. The V and J genes are TRBV2 and TRBJ2-4; no definite D call. V was pared by 4 bases and J by 10 bases, with 14 bases between. The CDR3 covers 13 residues. Per germline, CDR1 SNHLY and CDR2 FYNNEI. The chain's CDR3 is CASSVRTERIQYF. As DNA, the CDR3 is TGTGCCAGCAGTGTTCGGACGGAAAGGATTCAGTACTTC.

This clonotype was seen ten or more times. The chain is built from TRBV20-1 and TRBJ1-5; D is possibly TRBD1 (6 bases). The CDR3 extends over 14 amino acids. Germline values: CDR1 DFQATT, CDR2 SNEGSKA (reference sequence). V lost 5 bases and J 6 bases, leaving 17 bases between the germline ends. The CDR3 nucleotides are TGCAGTGCTGACAGAGGGGGGGCATCTCAGCCCCAGCATTTT. Translating it yields CSADRGGASQPQHF.

Ten or more counts support this clonotype. The rearrangement links TRBV20-1 to TRBJ2-7; 7 bases are shared with TRBD1. The junction had 2 bases not matched to a gene; V was cut back by 3 bases and J by 3 bases. The germline V gene encodes CDR1 DFQATT and CDR2 SNEGSKA (reference sequence). The CDR3 loop spans 12 amino acids. The CDR3 region is CSARDRLYEQYF. The CDR3 nucleotides read TGCAGTGCTAGGGACAGGCTCTACGAGCAGTACTTC.

Many counts were recorded for this clonotype. V gene TRBV10-3 combines with J gene TRBJ2-5, with a tentative D call TRBD2 (5 bases). Germline V lookup: CDR1 ENHRY, CDR2 SYGVKD. This CDR3 contains 15 residues. With 3 bases removed from V and 0 bases from J, the gap between germline ends came to 11 bases. The DNA of the CDR3 is TGTGCCATCAGTGATACTAGAGGAAACCAAGAGACCCAGTACTTC. This codes for CAISDTRGNQETQYF.

To note about this clonotype: A much larger clone differs from this one at a single base, so this may be a read error. DNA of the CDR3: TGTGCCAGCAACAAAGTTGGACAGTATCAGCCCCAGCAATTT. This translates into CASNKVGQYQPQQF. The V gene is TRBV28, the J gene TRBJ1-5; TRBD1 might be the D (6 bases). Germline V gene data show CDR1 as MDHEN and CDR2 as SYDVKM. The CDR3 extends over 14 amino acids.

This clonotype was recorded many times. V gene TRBV12-3 or TRBV12-4 combines with J gene TRBJ1-5, with D possibly being TRBD1 (5 bases). The germline V and J ends were trimmed by 6 bases and 0 bases, with 12 bases remaining between them. The CDR3 is 15 residues long. The CDR3 region has the DNA TGTGCCAGCAGGTGGGGACGGAATAGCAATCAGCCCCAGCATTTT. It codes for CASRWGRNSNQPQHF.

The chain uses TRBV24-1 and TRBJ2-2; 10 nucleotides align to TRBD1. From germline, CDR1 is KGHDR and CDR2 SFDVKD. The CDR3 totals 16 residues. V gave up 4 bases and J gave up 10 bases; unmatched junction bases: 11. CDR3 bases: TGTGCCACCAGTGACGTTCCGGGACAGGGGAACGAGGAGCTGTTTTTT. This translates into CATSDVPGQGNEELFF.

This clonotype was counted many times. The V gene is TRBV6-2 or TRBV6-3, the J gene TRBJ2-1, with D possibly being TRBD1 (5 bases). This CDR3 is 13 amino acids long. The V end was cut by 5 bases, the J end by 1 base, with 6 bases between. From germline, CDR1 is MNHEY and CDR2 SVGEGT. The CDR3 spells CASSHRSYNEQFF. In DNA form, the CDR3 reads TGTGCCAGCAGTCACAGGTCCTACAATGAGCAGTTCTTC.

The J gene is TRBJ2-3, the V gene TRBV5-1; D is undetermined. Trimming shortened V by 4 bases and J by 2 bases, and 14 bases separated the two germline ends. Germline V gene lookup returns CDR1 SGHRS and CDR2 YFSETQ. The CDR3 runs 15 residues. DNA for the CDR3: TGCGCCAGCAGCCCGTCGGCGGAATACACAGATACGCAGTATTTT. Translation: CASSPSAEYTDTQYF.

As for this clonotype: Being one base from a much bigger clone, this may be a read error. This chain links TRBV3-1 with TRBJ1-2, with a tentative D call TRBD1 (6 bases). This CDR3 contains 13 residues. Germline V gives CDR1 LGHDT, CDR2 YNNKEL (reference sequence). CDR3 amino acids: CASGQLQGHGYTF. The DNA of the CDR3 is TGTGCCAGCGGCCAGCTACAGGGCCATGGCTACACCTTC.